This T cell receptor beta chain stems from a study of human T cells and chemical hapten exposure (dated by TCRdb to about 2021). With respect to the entire study: For sensitization, 2% DPC in acetone was applied to an approximately 2 cm by approximately 2 cm area of upper inner arm skin. Weekly therapeutic DPC doses were additionally applied to the scalp of patients throughout the roughly 25-week study period. Patch tests used Finn chambers with 0.01% DPC on the upper back, scored after 6 days by International Contact Dermatitis Research Group standards. Alopecia areata with under or over 50% scalp involvement, alopecia totalis and alopecia universalis were represented in the patient cohort, which was mostly female. The libraries were sequenced as a pool, and the TCR yield per sample differed mostly because of small variations in library volumes within the pool. In alopecia patients, the study followed how the peripheral blood TCR repertoire changed in vivo over primary and secondary sensitization to diphenylcyclopropenone (DPC), a hapten. Blood samples were taken from patients before sensitization (week 0) and then at 2, 6 and about 24 weeks after DPC sensitization. About 30 alopecia patients provided blood for TCR sequencing at one to four time points (pre-sensitization, 2, 6 and 24 weeks).

Library method: RACE. Sequencing instrument: NextSeq 500. Library preparation attached unique molecular identifiers to individual cDNA molecules for quantitative, reproducible TCR counting. Both TCR alpha and TCR beta chains were sequenced from each blood RNA sample. The published analysis was carried out like this. The median number of TCRs per sample was some 100,000, ranging from about 20,000 to 750,000. The Decombinator software suite was used to annotate the V, J and CDR3 of the TCR reads. To make PS versus PT1 abundance plots, every sample was subsampled to the same number of TCRs (28,000). TCRs were defined as expanded if absent before sensitization and observed at least eight times at the 2-week time point. TCRdb handled the public reads itself, with Q25 trimming in fastp and clone calling in MiXCR, and kept productive beta chains. All rows with the same CDR3 protein become a single entry with the most common DNA and genes. The V and J calls were determined by TCRdb, not by the authors. The sample table holds around 85,000 distinct CDR3 sequences, of which 10% to 15% were seen once. The leading ten clones occupy 5.7% of the sample.

CDR1 and CDR2 (DFQATT, SNEGSKA) derive from the germline V gene (reference sequence). The CDR3 sequence holds 12 residues, the cysteine and phenylalanine included. Only the CDR3 portion is preserved as DNA: 36 bases, with reading frame beginning at the first base. V is cut by 4 bases and J by 6 bases, and the space between the germline ends is 10 bases. This clonotype was recorded a few times. There is no known antigen for this receptor. No base quality values were provided; no much bigger clone lies one nucleotide off. In the paper's terms, the time point label means: patch test 3, about 24 weeks after DPC sensitization. The sample's treatment or condition label, in plain terms: therapeutic diphenylcyclopropenone sensitization with weekly scalp DPC. Blood at each patch-test visit was drawn before the patch test was applied. Patients were considered eligible if aged 18 to 70, diagnosed with alopecia and deemed suitable for DPC therapy, and patients were excluded if pregnant. Total RNA was isolated from unfractionated whole blood collected in Tempus Blood RNA tubes.

The paper's findings and limits, for the study overall: Significantly more large CDR3 similarity clusters were formed by expanded TCRs than by pre-sensitization or healthy control sets, consistent with antigen-driven responses. The number of PT1 expanded TCRs positively correlated with patch test score, significant at thresholds 8, 16 and 32 but not 4. After repeated subsampling, the strength of the expansion versus patch-test correlation and the threshold at which it became significant changed. No change with DPC sensitization was found in the number of TCRs above 1 in 1000 frequency, and no evidence of global repertoire structure alterations was found. Because every patient had alopecia, a presumed autoimmune disease, the patients' immune response might differ from that of healthy individuals.

The starting material was whole blood, obtained in connection with sensitization to the hapten diphenylcyclopropenone (DPC). The receptor chain draws on TRBV20-1 and TRBJ2-1; the D gene lacks a confident call. The sequence came from a woman in her fifties or sixties with alopecia areata. Some clones in this sample may be carry-over from other donors' samples. The DNA reads as follows: TGCAGTGCTAACGGTGGAAGCAATGAGCAGTTCTTC. The translation is CSANGGSNEQFF.